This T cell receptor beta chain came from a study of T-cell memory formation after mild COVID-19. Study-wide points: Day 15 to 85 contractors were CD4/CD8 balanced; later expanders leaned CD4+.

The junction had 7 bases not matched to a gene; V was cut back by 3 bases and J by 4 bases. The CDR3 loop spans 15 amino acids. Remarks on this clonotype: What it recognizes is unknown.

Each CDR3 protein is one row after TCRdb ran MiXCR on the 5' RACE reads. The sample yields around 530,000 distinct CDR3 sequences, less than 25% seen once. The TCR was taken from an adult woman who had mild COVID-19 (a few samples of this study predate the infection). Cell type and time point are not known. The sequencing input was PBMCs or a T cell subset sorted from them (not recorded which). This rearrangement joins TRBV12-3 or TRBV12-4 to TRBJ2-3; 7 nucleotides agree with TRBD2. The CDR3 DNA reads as TGTGCCAGCAGTTTCTCCCTCGGACTAGCAGATACGCAGTATTTT. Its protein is CASSFSLGLADTQYF.